These T cell receptor beta chains were read from a single sample in a study of CD8+ T cells in alopecia areata. TCRdb's copy holds only in-frame clones and misses some; the assay was immunoSEQ multiplex PCR. The sample contains 150,000 to 250,000 clones, 55% to 75% of which appear only once. Source: CD4+ T cells sorted from blood, taken at week 24, from a patient treated with tofacitinib. Every receptor here comes from a human donor with alopecia areata. Each CDR3 is given with its conserved first and last residue. A D gene is named only where the DNA matches it firmly. Clone size, where shown, is once, few, many, or a class for clones that have expanded.

V,size,J,D,DNA,CDR3
TRBV30,few,TRBJ2-1,-,TGTGCCTGGAGTGACGGAGTGGGGGATGAGCAGTTCTTC,CAWSDGVGDEQFF
TRBV29-1,once,TRBJ1-2,-,TGCAGCGTCGACCCGGAAAGGATCTCCAACTATGGCTACACCTTC,CSVDPERISNYGYTF
TRBV2,-,TRBJ1-1,-,TGTGCCAGCAGTGATCGTAGGGGGGGGCAACCTGAAGCTTTCTTT,CASSDRRGGQPEAFF
TRBV7-8,-,TRBJ2-2,-,TGTGCCAGCAGCTTAGTGGGCCTCGGCGGGGAGCTGTTTTTT,CASSLVGLGGELFF
TRBV25-1,-,TRBJ2-3,-,TGTGCCAGCAGCAGGGGCCGCACAGATACGCAGTATTTT,CASSRGRTDTQYF
TRBV5-1,-,TRBJ1-1,-,TGCGCCAGCAGCTTGGGGTCCCGGGACACTGAAGCTTTCTTT,CASSLGSRDTEAFF
TRBV29-1,-,TRBJ2-5,TRBD1,TGCAGCGTTGACGGGACAGCGTACCAAGAGACCCAGTACTTC,CSVDGTAYQETQYF
TRBV7-3,-,TRBJ2-2,-,TGTGCCAGCAGCTCAGACAGCGGGGAGCTGTTTTTT,CASSSDSGELFF
TRBV14,-,TRBJ2-7,-,TGTGCCAGCGGGGGTGGAATCTACGAGCAGTACTTC,CASGGGIYEQYF
TRBV2,-,TRBJ1-2,-,TGTGCCAGCGGTAACCTACCAGTATCTAACTATGGCTACACCTTC,CASGNLPVSNYGYTF
TRBV15,-,TRBJ2-5,-,TGTGCCACCAGCAGAGAAGGACGGAGACAAGAGACCCAGTACTTC,CATSREGRRQETQYF
TRBV28,few,TRBJ1-1,-,TGTGCCAGCAGTTTATCAGGGAGGGTCACTGAAGCTTTCTTT,CASSLSGRVTEAFF
TRBV10-3,few,TRBJ2-1,-,TGTGCCTCCCACGGAGGGGGGATGAATGAGCAGTTCTTC,CASHGGGMNEQFF
TRBV11-3,few,TRBJ2-6,-,TGTGCCAGCACCAACCGGCTTGGGGCCAACGTCCTGACTTTC,CASTNRLGANVLTF